The 12 T cell receptor beta chains in this list originate from one sample, sequenced in a study of cytomegalovirus exposure and HLA in healthy donors. Both 60 Vbeta primers and 13 Jbeta primers went into the PCR. Assay used: immunoSEQ multiplex PCR; TCRdb lists only in-frame clones, some missing. Here the sample spans under 75,000 clones, 65% to 80% being singletons. Sequenced material: PBMCs. The origin of the receptors is a man aged 40-49 years in good health and CMV-seropositive.

The chain employs TRBV9 and TRBJ1-4, with TRBD1 matching 8 bases. The CDR3 consists of 16 residues. Per germline, CDR1 SGDLS and CDR2 YYNGEE. The trim removed 0 bases at V and 1 base at J, leaving 2 bases unmatched. In DNA form, the CDR3 reads TGTGCCAGCAGCGTAGGTACAGGGGGAACTAATGAAAAACTGTTTTTT. It is translated as CASSVGTGGTNEKLFF.

The chain is built from TRBV29-1 and TRBJ2-1; 10 bases align to TRBD2. The germline V gene has CDR1 SQVTM and CDR2 ANQGSEA. The CDR3 is made up of 18 amino acids. The J segment lost 0 bases and the V segment lost 2 bases, leaving 10 bases of the junction unmatched. CDR3 in DNA: TGCAGCGTTGAATTGGCTAGCGGGAGTGTCATCTCCTACAATGAGCAGTTCTTC. Amino acid sequence: CSVELASGSVISYNEQFF.

CDR3 DNA sequence: TGTGCCAGCAGCTTGTATGAGAGAAGCACAGATACGCAGTATTTT. It codes for CASSLYERSTDTQYF. This rearrangement joins TRBV5-6 to TRBJ2-3; no reliable D call. This CDR3 is 15 amino acids long. The V gene's germline CDR1 is SGHDT and CDR2 YYEEEE. V was pared by 1 base and J by 0 bases, with 9 bases between.

The chain joins TRBV19 to TRBJ2-3; D is ambiguous. The CDR3 covers 15 residues. V dropped 2 bases and J dropped 4 bases, with 13 bases sitting between them. Per germline, CDR1 LNHDA and CDR2 SQIVND (reference sequence). CDR3 sequence: CASSILGQVADTQYF. CDR3 in DNA: TGTGCCAGTAGTATACTGGGCCAGGTTGCAGATACGCAGTATTTT.

The gene calls are TRBV29-1 and TRBJ2-7; 13 nucleotides line up with TRBD2. Looked up from germline, CDR1 is SQVTM and CDR2 is ANQGSEA. V lost 5 bases to trimming and J lost 7 bases; unmatched junction nucleotides: 8. This CDR3 spans 14 amino acids. The CDR3: CSVSPGLAGREQYF. The CDR3 coding sequence is TGCAGCGTTAGCCCGGGACTAGCGGGAAGAGAGCAGTACTTC.

This clone was found a few times. At one boundary the junction diverges from the germline segment, which might be a read error. V gene TRBV7-9 combines with J gene TRBJ2-7; no firm D call. The CDR3 sequence is 16 residues long. Germline CDR1 reads SEHNR; CDR2 reads FQNEAQ (reference sequence). The CDR3: CSSSLVSGLSSYEQYF. CDR3 nucleotide sequence: TGTTCCAGCAGCTTAGTCTCGGGTCTTAGCTCCTACGAGCAGTACTTC.

This sequence joins TRBV19 and TRBJ2-1; TRBD1 agrees at 9 bases. The germline gives CDR1 LNHDA, CDR2 SQIVND (reference sequence). This CDR3 region has 13 residues. Trimming cost V 7 bases and J 8 bases; bases outside gene matches: 6. The DNA of the CDR3 is TGTGCCAGTACCGCGGACAGGGGCTATGAGCAGTTCTTC. Translating gives CASTADRGYEQFF.

J is TRBJ2-7 and V is TRBV9, with TRBD2 matching 8 bases. Trimming cost V 3 bases and J 2 bases; bases outside gene matches: 1. This CDR3 has 13 amino acids. CDR1 and CDR2 (germline): SGDLS, YYNGEE. Here the CDR3 reads CASSDGGAYEQYF. The DNA for the CDR3 is TGTGCCAGCAGCGACGGGGGGGCCTACGAGCAGTACTTC. Based on the CDR3 plus reference TRBV9 and TRBJ2-7, the full variable domain is DSGVTQTPKHLITATGQRVTLRCSPRSGDLSVYWYQQSLDQGLQFLIQYYNGEERAKGNILERFSAQQFPDLHSELNLSSLELGDSALYFCASSDGGAYEQYFGPGTRLTVT.

The rearrangement links TRBV4-3 to TRBJ1-3, with 10 bases that match TRBD1. CDR3 length equals 15 residues. Looked up from germline, CDR1 is LGHNA and CDR2 is YSLEER. Losses at the gene ends were 3 bases for V and 3 bases for J; bases not matched to a gene: 2. CDR3 nucleotides: TGCGCCAGCAGCCAGGGACAGGGGAGTGGAAACACCATATATTTT. It encodes CASSQGQGSGNTIYF.

This clone was seen more than once but under ten times. The gene calls are TRBV23-1 and TRBJ2-7; 11 bases align to TRBD2. TRBV23-1 is an ORF; its function is uncertain. CDR3 length: 17 residues. V was pared by 3 bases and J by 1 base, with 8 bases of the junction left unmatched. The CDR3 sequence is CASSQGLAVQSSYEQYF. CDR3 bases: TGCGCCAGCAGTCAGGGACTAGCGGTCCAATCTTCCTACGAGCAGTACTTC.

This clone has a handful of counts. This sequence joins TRBV6-5 and TRBJ2-7, with 8 positions matching TRBD1. CDR1 and CDR2 (germline): MNHEY, SVGAGI. CDR3 length: 12 residues. The junction had 4 bases not matched to a gene; V was cut back by 6 bases and J by 6 bases. For the CDR3, the DNA is TGTGCCAGCAGCCAGGGGGCCGCCGAGCAGTACTTC. Protein product: CASSQGAAEQYF.

CDR3 protein: CASSSSPAWTGETQYF. DNA of the CDR3: TGTGCCAGCAGCTCCTCGCCTGCATGGACAGGGGAGACCCAGTACTTC. The J gene is TRBJ2-5, the V gene TRBV5-4; 8 bases are a match to TRBD1. The germline V gene encodes CDR1 SGHNT and CDR2 YYREEE (reference sequence). This CDR3 comprises 16 residues. Trimming at V came to 3 bases and at J to 5 bases, leaving 12 bases not matched to a gene.